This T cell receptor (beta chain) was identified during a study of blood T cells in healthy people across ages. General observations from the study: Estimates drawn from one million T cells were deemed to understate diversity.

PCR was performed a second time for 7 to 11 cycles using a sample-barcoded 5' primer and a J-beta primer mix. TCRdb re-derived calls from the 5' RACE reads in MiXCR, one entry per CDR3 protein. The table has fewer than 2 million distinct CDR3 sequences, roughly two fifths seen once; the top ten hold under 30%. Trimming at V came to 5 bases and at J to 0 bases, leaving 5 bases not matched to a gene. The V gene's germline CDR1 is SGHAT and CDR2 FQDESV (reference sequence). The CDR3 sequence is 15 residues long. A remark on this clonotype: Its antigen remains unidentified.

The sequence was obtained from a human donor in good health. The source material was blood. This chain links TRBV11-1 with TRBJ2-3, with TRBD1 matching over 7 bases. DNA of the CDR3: TGTGCCAGCAGCGTACACAGGGGTAGCACAGATACGCAGTATTTT. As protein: CASSVHRGSTDTQYF. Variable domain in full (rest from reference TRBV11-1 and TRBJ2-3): EAEVAQSPRYKITEKSQAVAFWCDPISGHATLYWYRQILGQGPELLVQFQDESVVDDSQLPKDRFSAERLKGVDSTLKIQPAELGDSAMYLCASSVHRGSTDTQYFGPGTRLTVL.